This note documents a single T cell receptor (beta chain) sequence. The protocol was immunoSEQ multiplex PCR, while the TCRdb copy is restricted to in-frame clones and leaves out a portion. The sample lists approximately 65,000 clones, about 91% occurring once. The sample comes from a study of T cell clones after liver transplantation. For the study at large: TCRbeta sequencing after a pre-transplant mixed lymphocyte reaction identified graft-donor-reactive clones, later tracked in post-transplant blood. Apart from a few HCV-positive recipients, transplants were for non-autoimmune, non-viral reasons. Tolerant meant at least one year fully off immunosuppression without liver enzymes above twice normal. Blood was drawn pre-transplant, before withdrawal, and after full or failed withdrawal.

V lost 1 base and J lost 5; bases outside the gene matches: 7. The CDR3 length is 15 residues. Germline-derived CDR1 and CDR2 are SGHTA and FQGNSA. The sample here was CD4+ T cells from blood, taken roughly 26 months after liver transplant. This TCR was recovered from a human patient who received a liver transplant. Some T cells may have originated in the graft donor. The chain has TRBV7-2 and TRBJ1-2; 7 bases fit TRBD1. The CDR3 region is CASSLGDRALYGYTF. DNA of the CDR3: TGTGCCAGCAGCTTAGGAGACAGGGCTCTTTATGGCTACACCTTC.